Presented here are 15 T cell receptor beta chains from one specimen sequenced in a study of blood T cell repertoires in COVID-19. Profiled with immunoSEQ multiplex PCR; TCRdb holds only in-frame clones, not every one. The table lists fewer than 200,000 clones, about 85% of them singletons. Material: peripheral blood. These receptors all come from a man in his sixties who had recovered from COVID-19.

V is TRBV19 and J is TRBJ2-7, with D possibly being TRBD2 (5 bases). The CDR3 covers 13 residues. The germline V and J ends were trimmed by 4 bases and 1 base, with 8 bases remaining between them. CDR1 and CDR2 from the germline V gene are LNHDA and SQIVND (reference sequence). In DNA, the CDR3 is TGTGCCAGTAGTAAGGAGGATTCCTACGAGCAGTACTTC. Translated: CASSKEDSYEQYF.

The rearrangement uses TRBV30 and TRBJ1-6; 8 positions match TRBD1. The CDR3 contains 14 residues. Trimming at V came to 8 bases and at J to 6 bases, leaving 9 bases not matched to a gene. Germline CDR1 and CDR2: GTSNPN and SVGIG (reference sequence). CDR3 loop: CAHGQGTFNSPLHF. The CDR3 nucleotides read TGTGCCCACGGACAGGGAACCTTTAATTCACCCCTCCACTTT. Supplemented by reference TRBV30 and TRBJ1-6, the full variable domain reads SQTIHQWPATLVQPVGSPLSLECTVEGTSNPNLYWYRQAAGRGLQLLFYSVGIGQISSEVPQNLSASRPQDRQFILSSKKLLLSDSGFYLCAHGQGTFNSPLHFGNGTRLTVT.

The gene calls are TRBV7-9 and TRBJ2-3; TRBD1 agrees at 7 bases. With 5 bases clipped from V and 1 base from J, the junction kept 6 bases outside the gene matches. This CDR3 spans 15 amino acids. Germline CDR1 and CDR2: SEHNR and FQNEAQ (reference sequence). The CDR3 DNA follows: TGTGCCAGCAGCCCACAGGGGTCCGGCACAGATACGCAGTATTTT. Encoded protein: CASSPQGSGTDTQYF.

This chain uses TRBV20-1 with TRBJ1-1; no firm D call. Trimming removed 3 bases from V and 5 bases from J, with 10 bases in between. The CDR3 runs to 12 residues. The germline V gene encodes CDR1 DFQATT and CDR2 SNEGSKA (reference sequence). In DNA, the CDR3 is TGCAGTGCTAGTCTAAGACTGACTGAAGCTTTCTTT. Translation gives CSASLRLTEAFF.

This clone was observed a few times. V is TRBV14 and J is TRBJ1-1, with D possibly being TRBD1 (6 bases). Deletions cut 1 base from V and 3 bases from J, with 12 bases between. CDR3 length: 15 residues. Germline lookup yields CDR1 SGHDN and CDR2 FVKESK. This CDR3 reads CASSQVAGADTEAFF. The DNA for the CDR3 is TGTGCCAGCAGCCAAGTAGCGGGGGCGGACACTGAAGCTTTCTTT.

This rearrangement joins TRBV27 to TRBJ1-3; 10 nucleotides match TRBD1. The CDR3 contains 15 residues. CDR1 is MNHEY and CDR2 is SMNVEV in the germline V gene (reference sequence). The J segment lost 2 bases and the V segment lost 5 bases, leaving 3 bases of the junction unmatched. This CDR3 reads CASSRDRGPGNTIYF. DNA of the CDR3: TGTGCCAGCAGTAGAGACAGGGGGCCTGGAAACACCATATATTTT.

This sequence joins TRBV3-1 (or the pseudogene TRBV3-2) and TRBJ1-3, with TRBD1 as a possible D gene (5 bases). Germline V gene lookup returns CDR1 LGHDT and CDR2 YNNKEL (reference sequence). V was shortened by 1 base and J by 11 bases, with 21 bases between the two germline ends. The length of the CDR3 is 16 residues. In DNA form, the CDR3 reads TGTGCCAGCAGCCAAGTCGGAGGGGACCCCGCGGCCCCCATATATTTT. Translated: CASSQVGGDPAAPIYF.

The rearrangement joins TRBV18 to TRBJ2-7, with D possibly TRBD1 on 6 matching bases. The V gene lost 2 bases and the J gene lost 5 bases, with 13 bases spanning the gap. The CDR3 consists of 14 residues. In germline, CDR1 is KGHSH, CDR2 LQKENI. The CDR3 here is CASSPGYRVDEQYF. The CDR3 DNA follows: TGTGCCAGCTCACCAGGTTACAGGGTGGACGAGCAGTACTTC.

The chain uses TRBV11-3 and TRBJ2-7; TRBD1 aligns across 8 bases. CDR3 length: 14 residues. Per germline, CDR1 SGHNT and CDR2 YENEEA. The J segment lost 5 bases and the V segment lost 3 bases, leaving 6 bases of the junction unmatched. Here the CDR3 reads CASSLTGDVHEQYF. The CDR3 DNA sequence: TGTGCCAGCAGCTTGACAGGGGACGTCCACGAGCAGTACTTC.

V usage is TRBV7-2 and J usage is TRBJ1-2; a weak D match, TRBD1 (6 bases). V was clipped by 1 base and J by 1 base, with 13 bases between them. The CDR3 has 16 amino acids. CDR1 and CDR2 from the germline V gene are SGHTA and FQGNSA. In DNA form, the CDR3 reads TGTGCCAGCAGCTTAGGGGGCCAGGGGCATAACTATGGCTACACCTTC. Amino acid sequence: CASSLGGQGHNYGYTF.

This sequence joins TRBV25-1 and TRBJ2-5; D is uncertain. Trimming shortened V by 1 base and J by 1 base, and 10 bases separated the two germline ends. Germline CDR1 MGHDK, CDR2 SYGVNS. CDR3 length equals 15 residues. In DNA, the CDR3 is TGTGCCAGCAGTGAATCTAGGATAGTCCAAGAGACCCAGTACTTC. Translated, it gives CASSESRIVQETQYF.

The V call is TRBV27, the J call TRBJ2-7; 10 nucleotides match TRBD2. Per the germline V gene, CDR1 is MNHEY and CDR2 is SMNVEV (reference sequence). This CDR3 spans 15 amino acids. Germline trimming cut 5 bases from V and 4 bases from J; bases unmatched to any gene: 8. The CDR3 reads CASSPVAGGSYEQYF. The CDR3 nucleotides are TGTGCCAGCAGTCCCGTAGCGGGGGGCTCGTACGAGCAGTACTTC.

This chain joins TRBV18 and TRBJ2-3; TRBD1 might be the D (5 bases). CDR1 is KGHSH, CDR2 LQKENI, per germline. V was shortened by 1 base and J by 2 bases, with 19 bases between the two germline ends. The CDR3 has 18 residues. This CDR3 is CASSPLWVTATNTDTQYF. As DNA, the CDR3 is TGTGCCAGCTCACCACTTTGGGTGACAGCGACGAACACAGATACGCAGTATTTT.

The chain recombines TRBV5-8 with TRBJ1-2, with 7 bases matching TRBD1. From germline, CDR1 is SGHTS and CDR2 YDEGEE. The CDR3 runs 14 residues. V was pared by 3 bases and J by 2 bases, with 4 bases of the junction left unmatched. In DNA form, the CDR3 reads TGTGCCAGCAGCTGGACAGGAGGGAACTATGGCTACACCTTC. It codes for CASSWTGGNYGYTF.

The chain recombines TRBV27 with TRBJ1-1, with 9 bases matching TRBD1. This CDR3 comprises 13 residues. The germline gives CDR1 MNHEY, CDR2 SMNVEV (reference sequence). With V trimmed by 6 bases and J by 4 bases, 3 bases remained unmatched. CDR3: CASRLTGGTEAFF. In nucleotides, the CDR3 is TGTGCCAGCAGATTGACAGGGGGCACTGAAGCTTTCTTT.